A single sample is the source of the 18 T cell receptor beta chains below, sequenced in a study of shared clonotypes between healthy human individuals. Selected positively for CCR7 and CD45RO-negative, naive CD8 cells excluded terminally differentiated effector memory CD45RA+ cells. This table comes from immunoSEQ multiplex PCR, and its TCRdb copy is limited to in-frame clones, with some not included. The sample holds millions of clones, about 92% seen once. The sequenced sample consisted of naive CD8+ T cells from PBMCs. These receptors were obtained from a man aged 18 to 29 in good health. Some clones in this sample may be carry-over from other donors' samples.

This chain connects TRBV10-3 to TRBJ2-7, with D perhaps matching TRBD1 (5 bases). Deletions cut 9 bases from V and 4 bases from J, with 16 bases between. From germline, CDR1 is ENHRY and CDR2 SYGVKD. This CDR3 comprises 13 residues. Here the CDR3 DNA reads TGTGCCATGGGTGCAGGGCCAGGGTACGAGCAGTACTTC. Its protein is CAMGAGPGYEQYF.

This clone appeared a single time. The limits of the CDR3 on the DNA are not certain, so only TCRdb's listed CDR3 is given. This rearrangement joins TRBV28 to TRBJ1-1; TRBD1, the table's D call, was not compared with the DNA. CDR1 is MDHEN and CDR2 is SYDVKM in the germline V gene. The length of the CDR3 is 13 amino acids, counting both ends. The CDR3 is CASSTSTGAAAFF.

The gene calls are TRBV27 and TRBJ1-5; D might be TRBD1 (5 bases). The germline V gene has CDR1 MNHEY and CDR2 SMNVEV (reference sequence). V was pared by 5 bases and J by 7 bases, with 15 bases between. There are 14 residues in the CDR3. The CDR3 sequence is CASSTPGRDQPQHF. DNA of the CDR3: TGTGCCAGCAGTACTCCCGGACGGGACCAGCCCCAGCATTTT.

The genes are TRBV6-5 and TRBJ2-7; maybe TRBD2 (5 bases). Germline loops: CDR1 MNHEY, CDR2 SVGAGI. V was trimmed by 8 bases and J by 3 bases, leaving 8 bases between them. The CDR3 runs 11 residues. The DNA of the CDR3 is TGTGCCAGCTCTAGCCGCTACGAGCAGTACTTC. Residues: CASSSRYEQYF.

This sequence joins TRBV30 and TRBJ1-5, with D possibly being TRBD1 (6 bases). V was clipped by 0 bases and J by 2 bases, with 14 bases between them. This CDR3 is 16 amino acids long. The germline V gene has CDR1 GTSNPN and CDR2 SVGIG (reference sequence). The CDR3 bases are TGTGCCTGGAGTGTAACTAAGGCAGGGGGCAATCAGCCCCAGCATTTT. Protein: CAWSVTKAGGNQPQHF.

V and J are TRBV10-2 and TRBJ2-5; D possibly corresponds to TRBD1 (5 bases). The V end was cut by 3 bases, the J end by 6 bases, with 11 bases between. CDR3 length: 13 amino acids. The germline V gene has CDR1 WSHSY and CDR2 SAAADI. The CDR3 DNA reads TGCGCCAGCAGTGAACTCAGGGCCCAGACCCAGTACTTC. Its translation: CASSELRAQTQYF.

About this clone itself: Other DNA sequences in this specimen translate into the identical CDR3. The chain uses TRBV5-1 and TRBJ1-1; 7 bases align to TRBD1. Germline V gene sequence: CDR1 SGHRS, CDR2 YFSETQ. The CDR3 is 15 amino acids. With V trimmed by 0 bases and J by 0 bases, 2 bases remained unmatched. The CDR3 here is CASSLDQGVNTEAFF. The CDR3 coding sequence is TGCGCCAGCAGCTTGGACCAGGGGGTGAACACTGAAGCTTTCTTT.

V gene TRBV7-9 combines with J gene TRBJ1-1, with 9 bases identical to TRBD1. The CDR3 loop spans 15 amino acids. V shed 5 bases and J 1 base; nucleotides not matched to a gene: 5. Germline CDR1 and CDR2: SEHNR and FQNEAQ (reference sequence). The CDR3 coding sequence is TGTGCCAGCAGCAAAACGACAGGGGGGAACACTGAAGCTTTCTTT. Amino acid sequence: CASSKTTGGNTEAFF.

This sequence joins TRBV9 and TRBJ2-2; D is uncertain. V was trimmed by 5 bases and J by 6 bases, leaving 11 bases between them. Germline V gene sequence: CDR1 SGDLS, CDR2 YYNGEE. The CDR3 is 13 residues long. The CDR3 protein is CASRNSLAGELFF. CDR3 coding DNA: TGTGCCAGCAGGAACTCCCTCGCCGGGGAGCTGTTTTTT.

The gene calls are TRBV29-1 and TRBJ2-3; TRBD2 matches 7 bases. Germline CDR1 and CDR2: SQVTM and ANQGSEA. J gave up 9 bases and V 5 bases, and 5 bases lay outside the gene matches. This CDR3 spans 11 amino acids. The CDR3 region has the DNA TGCAGCGTTCCTTCGGGACTAACGCAGTATTTT. This encodes CSVPSGLTQYF.

This CDR3 is CASSEKTGARSYEQYF. CDR3 DNA: TGTGCCAGCAGTGAGAAGACAGGGGCCCGATCCTACGAGCAGTACTTC. The chain carries TRBV6-1 and TRBJ2-7; 8 bases align to TRBD1. The ends lost 3 bases at V and 1 base at J; junction bases unmatched: 8. The CDR3 totals 16 residues. Germline lookup yields CDR1 MNHNS and CDR2 SASEGT.

The chain joins TRBV7-9 to TRBJ2-1, with D perhaps matching TRBD2 (5 bases). Germline V lookup: CDR1 SEHNR, CDR2 FQNEAQ (reference sequence). V gave up 11 bases and J gave up 9 bases, with 14 bases separating them. This CDR3 has 11 amino acids. The CDR3 is CALQDGGEQFF. The CDR3 nucleotides are TGTGCCCTACAAGACGGAGGTGAGCAGTTCTTC.

The CDR3 region is CASSLLAGAGNTIYF. In DNA form, the CDR3 reads TGTGCCAGCAGTTTATTGGCGGGAGCTGGAAACACCATATATTTT. The chain carries TRBV27 and TRBJ1-3, with D unresolved. Germline CDR1 and CDR2: MNHEY and SMNVEV (reference sequence). The length of the CDR3 is 15 residues. V shed 1 base and J shed 2 bases, with 9 bases lying between them.

The V gene is TRBV28, the J gene TRBJ2-5; D perhaps matches TRBD1 (6 bases). The germline V and J ends were trimmed by 3 bases and 3 bases, with 26 bases remaining between them. CDR1 and CDR2 (germline): MDHEN, SYDVKM. The CDR3 spans 19 residues. CDR3 residues: CASSFYPENRKKGEETQYF. DNA of the CDR3: TGTGCCAGCAGTTTTTACCCGGAGAACAGGAAAAAGGGGGAAGAGACCCAGTACTTC.

This chain joins TRBV27 and TRBJ2-1; D is perhaps TRBD1 (5 bases). CDR3 length: 14 residues. V was shortened by 4 bases and J by 9 bases, with 16 bases between the two germline ends. The germline V gene encodes CDR1 MNHEY and CDR2 SMNVEV (reference sequence). This chain's CDR3 is CASSSLLWGGEQFF. The CDR3 DNA reads TGTGCCAGCAGTTCCCTCCTTTGGGGCGGTGAGCAGTTCTTC.

The CDR3 region is CASRSLDIFGYTF. The CDR3 DNA follows: TGCGCCAGCAGGAGTCTAGATATCTTTGGCTACACCTTC. The J gene is TRBJ1-2, the V gene TRBV4-1; D unclear. Germline V gene sequence: CDR1 MGHRA, CDR2 YSYEKL. The CDR3 loop spans 13 amino acids. Trimming cost V 6 bases and J 7 bases, with 15 bases left between them.

This clone has only a few counts. The J gene is TRBJ1-2, the V gene TRBV28, with D tentatively TRBD1 (5 bases). The V end was cut by 2 bases, the J end by 9 bases, with 19 bases between. Germline CDR1 MDHEN, CDR2 SYDVKM. CDR3 size: 15 residues. CDR3 in amino acids: CASSLGDPILESYTF. The DNA of the CDR3 is TGTGCCAGCAGTTTAGGGGACCCTATCTTAGAGAGCTACACCTTC.

This chain joins TRBV27 and TRBJ1-2; D unresolved. Trimming shortened V by 3 bases and J by 4 bases, and 9 bases separated the two germline ends. Germline lookup yields CDR1 MNHEY and CDR2 SMNVEV (reference sequence). This CDR3 has 13 residues. As DNA, the CDR3 is TGTGCCAGCAGTTTCAGGTCATTCTATGGCTACACCTTC. Encoded protein: CASSFRSFYGYTF.